There are many counts of the clone carrying this T cell receptor (beta chain). This entry is derived from a study of CD8+CD57+ T cells in acquired aplastic anemia. In the study overall: An average of roughly 3 ug of DNA was obtained from sorted CD4+ and CD8+ cells.

It was genomic DNA that served as the template for profiling TCR beta VDJ and CDR3. MiXCR, run by TCRdb on the reads, gives a single entry per CDR3 protein. Of 160,000 or so distinct CDR3 sequences in the sample, under 55% were seen once. Germline V gives CDR1 SGHNT, CDR2 YYREEE (reference sequence). Trimming stripped 0 bases from V and 5 bases from J, with 5 bases between. This CDR3 contains 12 residues. It was patients with CD8+CD57+ cell expansion by flow cytometry who were chosen for sequencing. Sequencing was performed on sorted CD4+, CD8+, or CD8+CD57+ T cells (not recorded which) from PBMCs. This clonotype originated in a human donor with aplastic anemia. V and J are TRBV5-4 and TRBJ1-2; D gene ambiguous. CDR3 residues: CASSLEEYGYTF. The CDR3 DNA reads TGTGCCAGCAGCTTGGAGGAGTATGGCTACACCTTC.